Below, 7 T cell receptor beta chains from the same sample are listed, as sequenced in a study of T-cell memory formation after mild COVID-19. Via MiXCR, TCRdb re-called the 5' RACE reads, giving one row per CDR3 protein. The sample has roughly 280,000 distinct CDR3 sequences, roughly 8.2% seen once; the top ten hold 20% to 25%. The specimen was PBMCs or a T cell subset sorted from them (not recorded which). All receptors come from a man younger than 35 who had mild COVID-19 (a few samples of this study predate the infection). Cell type and time point are not known.

This clonotype was detected a few times. The chain has TRBV7-9 and TRBJ2-2; D call uncertain. CDR1 is SEHNR and CDR2 is FQNEAQ in the germline V gene (reference sequence). The CDR3 loop spans 15 amino acids. Trimming shortened V by 6 bases and J by 1 base, and 12 bases separated the two germline ends. The CDR3 spells CASRPMGRNTGELFF. For the CDR3, the DNA is TGTGCCAGCAGGCCGATGGGCCGGAACACCGGGGAGCTGTTTTTT.

The table lists this clonotype with a few counts. This rearrangement joins TRBV5-6 to TRBJ2-2, with TRBD2 as a possible D gene (5 bases). Trimming pared 0 bases from V and 3 bases from J, leaving 12 bases between. This CDR3 comprises 16 residues. Germline loops: CDR1 SGHDT, CDR2 YYEEEE. CDR3 loop: CASSLVGVRDTGELFF. CDR3 coding DNA: TGTGCCAGCAGCTTGGTCGGGGTTAGGGACACCGGGGAGCTGTTTTTT.

This clonotype showed up many times. The rearrangement joins TRBV5-1 to TRBJ1-1, with D possibly TRBD1 on 6 matching bases. Deletions cut 7 bases from V and 5 bases from J, with 15 bases between. Germline values: CDR1 SGHRS, CDR2 YFSETQ. The CDR3 has 13 residues. As DNA, the CDR3 is TGCGCCAGCTCGAGGGGGGAGATGACTGAAGCTTTCTTT. This encodes CASSRGEMTEAFF.

V usage is TRBV18 and J usage is TRBJ1-4; a weak D match, TRBD1 (5 bases). CDR1 and CDR2 (germline): KGHSH, LQKENI. The CDR3 runs 13 residues. Trimming shortened V by 8 bases and J by 6 bases, and 13 bases separated the two germline ends. CDR3 in amino acids: CASAEEQDEKLFF. The CDR3 DNA is TGTGCCAGCGCCGAGGAACAGGATGAAAAACTGTTTTTT.

The rearrangement joins TRBV14 to TRBJ1-2, with D uncertain. The ends were cut back, 5 bases at V and 6 bases at J, with 13 bases in the middle. Germline loops: CDR1 SGHDN, CDR2 FVKESK. This CDR3 has 13 amino acids. DNA for the CDR3: TGTGCCAGCAGCGACCGGCTGTCGGATGGCTACACCTTC. Translation: CASSDRLSDGYTF.

This clonotype was detected only a few times. This chain connects TRBV5-1 to TRBJ1-1, with 7 bases identical to TRBD1. With 4 bases clipped from V and 2 bases from J, the junction kept 5 bases outside the gene matches. CDR3 length: 14 residues. CDR1 SGHRS and CDR2 YFSETQ come from the germline V gene. The CDR3: CASSPGGINTEAFF. DNA of the CDR3: TGCGCCAGCAGCCCAGGGGGAATCAACACTGAAGCTTTCTTT.

This clonotype was seen repeatedly, ten times or more. The chain uses TRBV30 and TRBJ2-2, with D perhaps assigned TRBD1 or TRBD2 (6 bases each). Germline V gives CDR1 GTSNPN, CDR2 SVGIG (reference sequence). Trimming took off 4 bases at V and 4 bases at J, with 16 bases between the two ends. This CDR3 comprises 15 residues. The CDR3 DNA follows: TGTGCCTGGACCGACGGAGGGGGGCTCACCGGGGAGCTGTTTTTT. Protein sequence: CAWTDGGGLTGELFF.